The 21 T cell receptor beta chains presented below share a single source sample, sequenced in a study of shared clonotypes between healthy human individuals. The method was immunoSEQ multiplex PCR; TCRdb's version includes in-frame clones alone and lacks a portion of them. Among 2,500,000 or so clones listed, 93% were seen once. Sequencing was carried out using naive CD4+ T cells from PBMCs. Described subset: CD45RA+ positively selected. The receptors derive from a man aged 18 to 30 in good health. Some clones in this sample may be carry-over from other donors' samples.

V gene TRBV27 combines with J gene TRBJ2-1, with 11 nucleotides matching TRBD2. Trimming cost V 2 bases and J 6 bases; bases outside gene matches: 15. Germline assignment: CDR1 MNHEY and CDR2 SMNVEV (reference sequence). This CDR3 contains 19 residues. CDR3 DNA: TGTGCCAGCAGTTTAATAACTAGCGGGAGTTTGGCAGAGCCCAATGAGCAGTTCTTC. As protein: CASSLITSGSLAEPNEQFF.

This chain uses TRBV6-1 with TRBJ1-6; D uncertain. Per the germline V gene, CDR1 is MNHNS and CDR2 is SASEGT. The CDR3 totals 15 residues. V dropped 2 bases and J dropped 9 bases, with 14 bases sitting between them. In DNA, the CDR3 is TGTGCCAGCAGTGAAATTGGGGTTCGGGTTTCACCCCTCCACTTT. It encodes CASSEIGVRVSPLHF.

J is TRBJ2-1 and V is TRBV5-1; 8 bases are a match to TRBD2. This CDR3 has 17 amino acids. After removal of 4 bases from V and 0 bases from J, the junction contained 9 bases not matched to a gene. Looked up from germline, CDR1 is SGHRS and CDR2 is YFSETQ. The CDR3 DNA reads TGCGCCAGCAGCGACCCCGGGGGGGCCGGCTCCTACAATGAGCAGTTCTTC. Translating it yields CASSDPGGAGSYNEQFF.

The chain has TRBV6-5 and TRBJ2-7, with unresolved D. Per the germline V gene, CDR1 is MNHEY and CDR2 is SVGAGI. Trimming cost V 8 bases and J 5 bases, with 16 bases left between them. CDR3 length: 13 amino acids. CDR3 protein: CASESALRNEQYF. The DNA of the CDR3 is TGTGCCAGCGAATCGGCGCTAAGAAACGAGCAGTACTTC.

The chain recombines TRBV7-3 with TRBJ2-7; 11 bases are shared with TRBD2. V trimming: 2 bases; J trimming: 5 bases; junction bases outside the gene matches: 5. This CDR3 is 15 amino acids long. Germline V lookup: CDR1 SGHTA, CDR2 FQGTGA. This CDR3 reads CASSLELAGANEQYF. In nucleotides, the CDR3 is TGTGCCAGCAGCTTAGAACTAGCGGGAGCCAACGAGCAGTACTTC.

This chain uses TRBV4-1 with TRBJ1-2; no clear D gene. CDR1 and CDR2 (germline): MGHRA, YSYEKL. V lost 4 bases and J lost 3, with 18 bases in between. This CDR3 contains 16 residues. This CDR3 is CASSLPMGPLHYGYTF. Written as DNA, the CDR3 is TGCGCCAGCAGCCTTCCGATGGGCCCCTTGCACTATGGCTACACCTTC.

The chain employs TRBV7-9 and TRBJ2-5; D not resolved. The CDR3 spans 13 residues. CDR1 and CDR2 (germline): SEHNR, FQNEAQ (reference sequence). Trimming took off 2 bases at V and 5 bases at J, with 9 bases between the two ends. The CDR3 protein is CASSLNTRETQYF. The CDR3 region has the DNA TGTGCCAGCAGCTTAAACACGCGGGAGACCCAGTACTTC.

This chain joins TRBV10-1 and TRBJ2-7; D possibly uses TRBD1 or TRBD2 (5 bases each). The CDR3 runs to 14 residues. V was shortened by 2 bases and J by 3 bases, with 11 bases between the two germline ends. Germline V gene lookup returns CDR1 WNHNN and CDR2 SYGVQD (reference sequence). DNA for the CDR3: TGCGCCAGCAGTGAGGGGACGGTAGGCTACGAGCAGTACTTC. Protein product: CASSEGTVGYEQYF.

A remark on this clone: The same CDR3 also results from other DNA sequences found in this sample. J is TRBJ2-7 and V is TRBV28; 9 nucleotides agree with TRBD2. V trimming: 5 bases; J trimming: 4 bases; junction bases outside the gene matches: 0. The CDR3 has 12 amino acids. CDR1 is MDHEN and CDR2 is SYDVKM in the germline V gene. CDR3 residues: CASSTSGYEQYF. The DNA of the CDR3 is TGTGCCAGCAGTACTAGCGGGTACGAGCAGTACTTC.

As to this clone: Additional DNA sequences in this sample encode the identical CDR3. The chain carries TRBV11-3 and TRBJ2-5; D is possibly TRBD2 (6 bases). Germline CDR1 SGHNT, CDR2 YENEEA. This CDR3 is built from 13 residues. Trimming removed 4 bases from V and 5 bases from J, with 11 bases in between. The CDR3 DNA reads TGTGCCAGCAGCTCCGGGACTTTGGAGACCCAGTACTTC. Translation: CASSSGTLETQYF.

The chain joins TRBV25-1 to TRBJ2-3; D is possibly TRBD1 (5 bases). The CDR3 is 16 amino acids. Trimming stripped 0 bases from V and 2 bases from J, with 12 bases between. Germline V gives CDR1 MGHDK, CDR2 SYGVNS. CDR3 residues: CASSEYQGAPTDTQYF. CDR3 DNA sequence: TGTGCCAGCAGTGAATACCAGGGTGCCCCCACAGATACGCAGTATTTT.

The rearrangement joins TRBV19 to TRBJ2-6, with D perhaps being TRBD1 or TRBD2 (5 bases each). Germline lookup yields CDR1 LNHDA and CDR2 SQIVND (reference sequence). The CDR3 has 17 residues. V was trimmed by 6 bases and J by 1 base, leaving 16 bases between them. CDR3 nucleotides: TGTGCCAGTAGCCCATGGCAGGGAGAATCTGGGGCCAACGTCCTGACTTTC. Protein sequence: CASSPWQGESGANVLTF.

The rearrangement uses TRBV2 and TRBJ1-2; D may be TRBD1 (5 bases). The germline V and J ends were trimmed by 7 bases and 5 bases, with 8 bases remaining between them. CDR1 SNHLY and CDR2 FYNNEI come from the germline V gene. The CDR3 contains 11 residues. CDR3 nucleotide sequence: TGTGCCAGCACCTGGGGGTATGGCTACACCTTC. It specifies CASTWGYGYTF.

The chain is built from TRBV5-5 and TRBJ1-1; D is unresolved. The CDR3 covers 14 residues. Trimming pared 7 bases from V and 0 bases from J, leaving 13 bases between. The germline CDR1 and CDR2 sequences are SGHKS and YYEKEE (reference sequence). The CDR3 protein is CASLRAEMNTEAFF. CDR3 DNA: TGTGCCAGCCTCCGGGCCGAGATGAACACTGAAGCTTTCTTT.

J is TRBJ1-1 and V is TRBV6-5, with 7 bases identical to TRBD1. This CDR3 has 14 amino acids. V was clipped by 0 bases and J by 6 bases; unmatched bases: 4. Germline CDR1 and CDR2: MNHEY and SVGAGI. The CDR3 DNA is TGTGCCAGCAGTTACTCGAGGACAGGCCCTGAAGCTTTCTTT. Protein product: CASSYSRTGPEAFF.

The chain uses TRBV19 and TRBJ2-3, with 8 bases that match TRBD2. The V and J ends lost 7 bases and 3 bases, in that order; junction bases with no gene match: 18. Looked up from germline, CDR1 is LNHDA and CDR2 is SQIVND (reference sequence). This CDR3 contains 18 residues. For the CDR3, the DNA is TGTGCCAGTAAATCGGCGAGCGGGAGTACGTTCCGAACAGATACGCAGTATTTT. This encodes CASKSASGSTFRTDTQYF. Looking up the rest from reference TRBV19 and TRBJ2-3 gives the full variable domain: DGGITQSPKYLFRKEGQNVTLSCEQNLNHDAMYWYRQDPGQGLRLIYYSQIVNDFQKGDIAEGYSVSREKKESFPLTVTSAQKNPTAFYLCASKSASGSTFRTDTQYFGPGTRLTVL.

The chain carries TRBV6-6 and TRBJ2-7, with D possibly being TRBD1 (5 bases). Germline V CDR1 and CDR2: MNHNY, SVGAGI (reference sequence). The CDR3 has 14 residues. V was trimmed by 5 bases and J by 2 bases, leaving 13 bases between them. CDR3 nucleotides: TGTGCCAGCAGTCATACAGGATCCCCCTACGAGCAGTACTTC. Its protein is CASSHTGSPYEQYF.

The chain joins TRBV25-1 to TRBJ2-7; tentatively, D is TRBD1 (6 bases). The germline CDR1 and CDR2 sequences are MGHDK and SYGVNS. CDR3 length: 13 amino acids. Trimming shortened V by 7 bases and J by 0 bases, and 10 bases separated the two germline ends. The CDR3 protein is CASKRDISYEQYF. Written as DNA, the CDR3 is TGTGCCAGCAAACGGGACATCTCCTACGAGCAGTACTTC.

V gene TRBV7-9 combines with J gene TRBJ1-1; D is ambiguous. Trimming shortened V by 2 bases and J by 1 base, and 17 bases separated the two germline ends. Germline-derived CDR1 and CDR2 are SEHNR and FQNEAQ (reference sequence). The CDR3 spans 17 residues. The CDR3 DNA is TGTGCCAGCAGCTTATCAGGAGGTACAGCCAAGAACACTGAAGCTTTCTTT. Translated, it gives CASSLSGGTAKNTEAFF.

CDR3: CASSLLLEPNNEQFF. The CDR3 coding sequence is TGTGCCAGCAGCCTCTTGCTAGAGCCCAACAATGAGCAGTTCTTC. This sequence joins TRBV28 and TRBJ2-1; D is unclear. Germline V CDR1 and CDR2: MDHEN, SYDVKM. The CDR3 length is 15 residues. V was cut by 6 bases and J by 5 bases, with 17 bases left in between.

A single count supports this clone. V gene TRBV2 combines with J gene TRBJ2-7; 10 bases are shared with TRBD1. This CDR3 contains 14 residues. After removal of 7 bases from V and 6 bases from J, the junction contained 9 bases not matched to a gene. CDR1 is SNHLY and CDR2 is FYNNEI in the germline V gene. The CDR3 reads CASTVTGGPLEQYF. DNA for the CDR3: TGTGCCAGCACGGTGACAGGGGGCCCGCTCGAGCAGTACTTC.